Detailed here is one T cell receptor (beta chain). Its antigen is undetermined. Within the sample, other DNA sequences also encode this same CDR3. The data belong to a study of cytomegalovirus exposure and HLA in healthy donors. PCR amplification relied on 60 Vbeta primers (plus 13 Jbeta primers). This table comes from immunoSEQ multiplex PCR, and its TCRdb copy is limited to in-frame clones, with some not included. The table shows some 140,000 clones, with approximately 80% occurring only once. Findings of the study overall: Based on reports, TCR beta sequences accurately predicted HLA-A and HLA-B alleles for most subjects. About 87% or about 30% of the time was how often most TCR beta V segments were productive, according to an earlier analysis. A list of 150 to 200 TCR beta chains associated with cytomegalovirus was given.

V was trimmed by 0 bases and J by 5 bases, leaving 7 bases between them. This CDR3 contains 14 residues. Germline V lookup: CDR1 LNHNV, CDR2 YYDKDF (reference sequence). This chain links TRBV15 with TRBJ2-2; no firm D call. The sequenced sample was PBMCs. The receptor was isolated from a man aged 25 to 40 in good health and CMV-seronegative. The CDR3 nucleotides are TGTGCCACCAGCAGAGATCGCGGAACCGGGGAGCTGTTTTTT. It specifies CATSRDRGTGELFF.